This TCR beta chain was recorded in a study of beta chain features in type 1 diabetes. Study as a whole: The number of sorted cells examined across all samples was fewer than 110,000,000.

What was sequenced were expressed TCRB transcripts, since all of the isolated RNA had been reverse transcribed. Profiling relied on immunoSEQ multiplex PCR, and the TCRdb table lists in-frame clones only, not all of them. The data show tens of thousands of clones, with 55% to 70% seen just once and around 0.29% held by the top ten. This clone came up once. Its antigen is not known. Based on CD45RO/CCR7/CD25/CD127/CD95/CD27, CD4+ regulatory, stem cell-like memory, naive and central memory cells were sorted. This CDR3 has 13 amino acids. Germline assignment: CDR1 LNHDA and CDR2 SQIVND (reference sequence). V dropped 5 bases and J dropped 8 bases, with 13 bases sitting between them. Study-wide results and caveats: Individuals with type 1 diabetes displayed fewer insertions and more deletions at VDJ junctions. Significant though moderate, a shortening of TCRB CDR3s appeared in all four CD4+ subsets of Type 1 diabetes patients.

The receptor was derived from a woman aged 25 to 39 with type 1 diabetes. The gene calls are TRBV19 and TRBJ2-4; TRBD1 might be the D (8 bases). What was sequenced was stem cell memory CD4+ T cells from blood. CDR3 sequence: CASSPTGGDIQYF. The DNA of the CDR3 is TGTGCCAGTAGTCCTACAGGGGGGGACATTCAGTACTTC.